This TCR beta chain was found in a study of cytomegalovirus exposure and HLA in healthy donors. Study-wide points: The authors enumerated around 150 TCR beta chains as linked to cytomegalovirus. As a later analysis showed, a missense DCLRE1C variant was linked to trimming of TCR beta V- and J-genes. Highest at DRB1 and lowest at HLA-C, TCR association rates differed among HLA loci in a later analysis.

Comment on this clone: Its target is unknown.

Germline CDR1 SNHLY, CDR2 FYNNEI. The CDR3 covers 12 residues. The J segment lost 15 bases and the V segment lost 0 bases, leaving 1 base of the junction unmatched. The PCR was carried out with 60 Vbeta primers and 13 Jbeta primers. Produced via immunoSEQ multiplex PCR; TCRdb's table is partial and in-frame only. The sample includes about 190,000 clones, approximately 70% of them seen just once. The clonotype was recovered from a woman in her thirties in good health and CMV-seropositive. The sequenced material came from PBMCs. The genes are TRBV2 and TRBJ2-1; TRBD1 matches at 11 bases. DNA of the CDR3: TGTGCCAGCAGTGAAGCTGGACAGGGGGCGTTCTTC. Protein product: CASSEAGQGAFF.